The sequence of this TCR beta chain was determined in a study of T-cell memory formation after mild COVID-19. Notes on the study in general: The finding that pre-infection memory included some responding clones suggested that cross-reactive memory joined.

After removal of 2 bases from V and 3 bases from J, the junction contained 13 bases not matched to a gene. This CDR3 comprises 18 residues. The germline CDR1 and CDR2 sequences are SEHNR and FQNEAQ (reference sequence). Barcoded TCR alpha and TCR beta cDNA libraries with UMIs came from 5'RACE using constant-segment primers. TCRdb used MiXCR to reprocess the 5' RACE reads, holding one entry per CDR3 protein. The sample holds some 320,000 distinct CDR3 sequences, more than 13% seen once. This clonotype appeared a few times. What it binds is not known. This TCR was recovered from a man aged 18 to 30 who had mild COVID-19 (a few samples of this study predate the infection). Cell type and time point are not known. The V call is TRBV7-9, the J call TRBJ2-4; 7 nucleotides align to TRBD2. The specimen sequenced was PBMCs or a T cell subset sorted from them (not recorded which). The chain's CDR3 is CASSLMLGSGYIKNIQYF. The CDR3 DNA is TGTGCCAGCAGCTTAATGCTCGGTAGCGGGTATATCAAAAACATTCAGTACTTC.